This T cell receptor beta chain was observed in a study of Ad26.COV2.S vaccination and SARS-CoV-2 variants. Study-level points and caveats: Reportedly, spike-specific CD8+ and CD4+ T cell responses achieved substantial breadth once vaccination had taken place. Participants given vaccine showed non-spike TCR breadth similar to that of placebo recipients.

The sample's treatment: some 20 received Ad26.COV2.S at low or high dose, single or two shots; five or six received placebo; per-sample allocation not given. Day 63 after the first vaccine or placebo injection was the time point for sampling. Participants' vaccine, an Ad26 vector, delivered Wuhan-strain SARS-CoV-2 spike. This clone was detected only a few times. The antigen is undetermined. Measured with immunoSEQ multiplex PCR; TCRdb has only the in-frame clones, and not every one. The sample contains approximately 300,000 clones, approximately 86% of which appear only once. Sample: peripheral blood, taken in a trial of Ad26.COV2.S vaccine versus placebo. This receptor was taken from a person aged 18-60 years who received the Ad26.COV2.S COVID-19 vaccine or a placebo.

The CDR3 reads CASSDDRGITEAFF. DNA for the CDR3: TGTGCCAGCAGTGACGACAGGGGTATTACTGAAGCTTTCTTT. The chain couples TRBV6-1 to TRBJ1-1, with 8 bases fitting TRBD1. Germline V gene sequence: CDR1 MNHNS, CDR2 SASEGT. V lost 3 bases, J lost 5 bases, and 5 bases stayed unmatched. This CDR3 is built from 14 residues.